The 20 T cell receptor beta chains reported below all come from one sample, sequenced in a study of blood T cells in healthy people across ages (dated by TCRdb to between 2015 and 2017). Library method: 5' RACE. Instrument used: Illumina HiSeq 2500. The second PCR ran for roughly 7 to 11 cycles and used a J-beta primer mix along with a sample-barcoded 5' primer. Using fastp at Q25 and MiXCR, TCRdb reprocessed the public reads and kept productive beta chains. Here each entry gathers all rows of one CDR3 protein and keeps the most common genes and DNA. The sample table holds 1,300,000 or so distinct CDR3 sequences, of which almost 60% were seen once. The ten largest clones capture 6.7% of the sample. Sequenced material: blood. These receptors originate from a man between 18 and 29 years old in good health.

V usage is TRBV15 and J usage is TRBJ1-1; tentatively, D is TRBD1 (5 bases). From germline, CDR1 is LNHNV and CDR2 YYDKDF (reference sequence). V dropped 5 bases and J dropped 4 bases, with 14 bases sitting between them. This CDR3 contains 14 residues. For the CDR3, the DNA is TGTGCCACCAGCCGCCCAGGGTCGAGCACTGAAGCTTTCTTT. Protein sequence: CATSRPGSSTEAFF.

The gene calls are TRBV19 and TRBJ2-1; possible D gene TRBD2, 5 bases. Between the trimmed V and J ends, which lost 3 bases and 0 bases, there was a span of 6 bases. This CDR3 contains 14 residues. Germline V lookup: CDR1 LNHDA, CDR2 SQIVND (reference sequence). The DNA of the CDR3 is TGTGCCAGTAGTATCCGGGGCTCCTACAATGAGCAGTTCTTC. It is translated as CASSIRGSYNEQFF.

The sample holds one count of this clonotype. In DNA form, the CDR3 reads TGCGCCAGCAGCCAGGGAGGGGGCCTCTTAAACTATGGCTACACCTTC. Amino acids: CASSQGGGLLNYGYTF. The rearrangement joins TRBV4-1 to TRBJ1-2; TRBD1 aligns across 7 bases. The germline CDR1 and CDR2 sequences are MGHRA and YSYEKL. Trimming took 3 bases from V and 2 from J; bases not matched to a gene: 9. This CDR3 is built from 16 residues.

The chain recombines TRBV20-1 with TRBJ2-7; 10 nucleotides match TRBD2. The V gene's germline CDR1 is DFQATT and CDR2 SNEGSKA (reference sequence). J gave up 3 bases and V 3 bases, and 11 bases lay outside the gene matches. This CDR3 is 16 amino acids long. The CDR3 DNA is TGCAGTGCTAGTTTCTCGTCGGCTAGCGGGAGCTACGAGCAGTACTTC. Residues: CSASFSSASGSYEQYF.

This clonotype was detected once. This chain joins TRBV12-3 or TRBV12-4 and TRBJ2-5; weak D call: TRBD2 (6 bases). This CDR3 is 16 amino acids long. V was clipped by 1 base and J by 3 bases, with 15 bases between them. CDR3 residues: CASSLELAGEEETQYF. The DNA for the CDR3 is TGTGCCAGCAGTTTAGAATTGGCCGGGGAGGAAGAGACCCAGTACTTC.

A remark on this clonotype: Germline and junction disagree at one end, which may indicate a read error. This sequence joins TRBV29-1 and TRBJ1-2; D might be TRBD1 (5 bases). The CDR3 extends over 13 amino acids. Germline V CDR1 and CDR2: SQVTM, ANQGSEA. In DNA form, the CDR3 reads TGCGGCGTTGAATACGGGACGGTCTATGGCTACACCTTC. Translation: CGVEYGTVYGYTF.

The chain links TRBV12-3 or TRBV12-4 to TRBJ2-7, with 9 bases aligning to TRBD1. V lost 7 bases and J lost 4; bases outside the gene matches: 11. The CDR3 sequence is 15 residues long. CDR3 sequence: CASNAPDRGTYEQYF. The CDR3 bases are TGTGCCAGCAACGCCCCTGACAGGGGGACGTACGAGCAGTACTTC.

This sequence joins TRBV20-1 and TRBJ2-1; D gene uncertain. V lost 2 bases and J lost 6, with 20 bases in between. The CDR3 totals 16 residues. Looked up from germline, CDR1 is DFQATT and CDR2 is SNEGSKA (reference sequence). This CDR3 is CSARTPEKIPLNEQFF. For the CDR3, the DNA is TGCAGTGCTAGAACCCCCGAGAAAATTCCCCTCAATGAGCAGTTCTTC.

This chain links TRBV7-6 with TRBJ1-5; 9 nucleotides align to TRBD1. Germline V lookup: CDR1 SGHVS, CDR2 FNYEAQ. The ends lost 5 bases at V and 4 bases at J; junction bases unmatched: 3. The CDR3 covers 14 residues. The CDR3 bases are TGTGCCAGCAGCGGGACAGGGAATAATCAGCCCCAGCATTTT. It codes for CASSGTGNNQPQHF.

The V and J genes are TRBV29-1 and TRBJ2-3, with 7 bases that match TRBD1. V lost 7 bases, J lost 4 bases, and 17 bases stayed unmatched. CDR1 is SQVTM and CDR2 is ANQGSEA in the germline V gene. The CDR3 runs 16 residues. The CDR3 DNA is TGCAGCGCCCTCACCTTACCCGGACAGGTCGCAGATACGCAGTATTTT. Amino acid sequence: CSALTLPGQVADTQYF.

The rearrangement links TRBV20-1 to TRBJ2-2; TRBD1 matches at 9 bases. The CDR3 contains 14 residues. Losses at the gene ends were 3 bases for V and 4 bases for J; bases not matched to a gene: 3. The germline V gene encodes CDR1 DFQATT and CDR2 SNEGSKA (reference sequence). CDR3 sequence: CSARETGGTGELFF. In nucleotides, the CDR3 is TGCAGTGCTAGGGAGACAGGGGGCACCGGGGAGCTGTTTTTT.

In its sample, this clonotype was seen a few times. The V and J genes are TRBV6-5 and TRBJ2-5, with D maybe TRBD2 (5 bases). CDR3 length: 12 residues. V lost 6 bases and J 4 bases, leaving 9 bases between the germline ends. The V gene's germline CDR1 is MNHEY and CDR2 SVGAGI. The CDR3 sequence is CASSGSGETQYF. CDR3 in DNA: TGTGCCAGCAGCGGCAGCGGAGAGACCCAGTACTTC.

This clonotype was counted only a few times. The chain employs TRBV7-9 and TRBJ2-7; D remains unclear. The CDR3 extends over 14 amino acids. Trimming left V 0 bases short and J 6 bases short, with 12 bases between. CDR1 is SEHNR, CDR2 FQNEAQ, per germline (reference sequence). CDR3 region: CASSLALGWGEQYF. The CDR3 bases are TGTGCCAGCAGCTTAGCGTTGGGATGGGGCGAGCAGTACTTC.

The chain employs TRBV7-2 and TRBJ2-7, with TRBD2 matching over 9 bases. The CDR3 length is 16 residues. V lost 5 bases, J lost 3 bases, and 11 bases stayed unmatched. Germline loops: CDR1 SGHTA, CDR2 FQGNSA. As DNA, the CDR3 is TGTGCCAGCAGCCCTCATGGTAGCGGGGGAAGCTACGAGCAGTACTTC. Encoded protein: CASSPHGSGGSYEQYF.

The genes are TRBV27 and TRBJ2-1; 8 nucleotides match TRBD2. This CDR3 has 15 amino acids. V shed 5 bases, J shed 7 bases, and the junction held 10 bases outside the gene matches. Looked up from germline, CDR1 is MNHEY and CDR2 is SMNVEV (reference sequence). The CDR3 protein is CASSTRGGKGNEQFF. The CDR3 DNA follows: TGTGCCAGCAGTACCCGGGGGGGCAAAGGGAATGAGCAGTTCTTC.

Notes on this clonotype: The junction does not match germline at one end; this may be a read error. The rearrangement uses TRBV29-1 and TRBJ2-1, with no clear D. This CDR3 contains 13 residues. Germline V lookup: CDR1 SQVTM, CDR2 ANQGSEA. The CDR3 DNA is TGCAGCGTTGCCCGCGATCACCCCAATGGGCAGTTCTTC. Translated, it gives CSVARDHPNGQFF.

V usage is TRBV6-2 or TRBV6-3 and J usage is TRBJ2-1; the match to TRBD1 covers 7 bases. This CDR3 is 16 amino acids long. Trimming took 2 bases from V and 7 from J; bases not matched to a gene: 11. The germline gives CDR1 MNHEY, CDR2 SVGEGT. CDR3 amino acids: CASSYARQGRRNEQFF. CDR3 coding DNA: TGTGCCAGCAGTTACGCCCGACAGGGTCGTAGGAATGAGCAGTTCTTC.

The chain recombines TRBV6-2 or TRBV6-3 with TRBJ1-1; no clear D. Trimming left V 3 bases short and J 11 bases short, with 16 bases between. The CDR3 is 13 residues long. Germline CDR1 reads MNHEY; CDR2 reads SVGEGT. CDR3 loop: CASSYVTRNEAFF. CDR3 DNA: TGTGCCAGCAGTTATGTGACCCGCAACGAGGCTTTCTTT.

The rearrangement uses TRBV20-1 and TRBJ1-2, with a possible D match to TRBD1 (6 bases). The CDR3 extends over 13 amino acids. Deletions cut 3 bases from V and 2 bases from J, with 10 bases between. Germline V gene data show CDR1 as DFQATT and CDR2 as SNEGSKA (reference sequence). The CDR3 DNA follows: TGCAGTGCTAGGACAGGACAAAACTATGGCTACACCTTC. This encodes CSARTGQNYGYTF.

The chain links TRBV7-9 to TRBJ1-6; D unclear. V was clipped by 7 bases and J by 7 bases, with 5 bases between them. CDR1 and CDR2 (germline): SEHNR, FQNEAQ (reference sequence). The CDR3 runs 11 residues. In DNA, the CDR3 is TGTGCCAGCACTAAAAATTCACCCCTCCACTTT. Amino acid sequence: CASTKNSPLHF. Looking up the rest from reference TRBV7-9 and TRBJ1-6 gives the full variable domain: DTGVSQNPRHKITKRGQNVTFRCDPISEHNRLYWYRQTLGQGPEFLTYFQNEAQLEKSRLLSDRFSAERPKGSFSTLEIQRTEQGDSAMYLCASTKNSPLHFGNGTRLTVT.